A selection of T cell receptor beta chains follows, all from one sample in a study of blood T cell repertoires in COVID-19. Generated by immunoSEQ multiplex PCR, the TCRdb table keeps only in-frame clones and is missing some. The sample lists about 150,000 clones; around 80% were seen once. Specimen: peripheral blood. These receptors were taken from a man aged 55 to 70 who had recovered from COVID-19. Both conserved end residues are part of each CDR3. The order of the fields is clone size, J gene, V gene, D gene, CDR3 protein, CDR3 DNA. A D gene is named only where the DNA matches it firmly. A clone size is listed for some rows: how often the clone was seen (once, few, many), or a class if it is expanded.

NA | TRBJ1-5 | TRBV19 | TRBD1 | CASTETGYGLQPQHF | TGTGCCAGTACCGAGACAGGGTACGGCCTTCAGCCCCAGCATTTT
NA | TRBJ1-1 | TRBV5-5 | NA | CASSLAQTSTEAFF | TGTGCCAGCAGCTTGGCGCAAACTAGCACTGAAGCTTTCTTT
once | TRBJ2-2 | TRBV30 | NA | CAWRLGSRGTGELFF | TGTGCCTGGAGGCTGGGCTCAAGGGGGACCGGGGAGCTGTTTTTT
NA | TRBJ1-6 | TRBV4-3 | NA | CASSQDRATNSPLHF | TGCGCCAGCAGCCAAGACAGGGCGACTAATTCACCCCTCCACTTT
once | TRBJ1-1 | TRBV7-2 | NA | CASSLAGPNTEAFF | TGTGCCAGCAGCTTAGCGGGGCCTAACACTGAAGCTTTCTTT
NA | TRBJ1-1 | TRBV6-5 | NA | CASSYSIGLPTEAFF | TGTGCCAGCAGTTACTCGATCGGGTTGCCCACTGAAGCTTTCTTT
NA | TRBJ1-2 | TRBV3-1/TRBV3-2 | NA | CASSPGGSGYTF | TGTGCCAGCAGCCCCGGGGGGTCTGGCTACACCTTC
NA | TRBJ2-5 | TRBV25-1 | NA | CASSGRGEGREETQYF | TGTGCCAGCAGCGGAAGGGGGGAGGGCCGGGAAGAGACCCAGTACTTC
once | TRBJ2-7 | TRBV4-2 | NA | CASSPQREPYEQYF | TGTGCCAGCAGCCCTCAACGGGAACCCTACGAGCAGTACTTC
NA | TRBJ2-1 | TRBV3-1/TRBV3-2 | NA | CASSQVGRGVEQFF | TGTGCCAGCAGCCAAGTGGGTAGGGGTGTTGAGCAGTTCTTC
once | TRBJ1-1 | TRBV4-2 | NA | CASSQDPSRAGGTEAFF | TGTGCCAGCAGCCAAGACCCGAGCCGAGCGGGGGGGACTGAAGCTTTCTTT
NA | TRBJ2-6 | TRBV6-5 | NA | CASSAGLGANVLTF | TGTGCCAGCAGCGCAGGGTTGGGGGCCAACGTCCTGACTTTC
many | TRBJ2-2 | TRBV7-2 | NA | CASSSARGSLNTGELFF | TGTGCCAGCAGCTCGGCGCGGGGCAGCCTCAACACCGGGGAGCTGTTTTTT
NA | TRBJ2-3 | TRBV15 | NA | CATSSLRAGADTQYF | TGTGCCACCAGCAGCCTCCGGGCCGGGGCAGATACGCAGTATTTT
NA | TRBJ1-5 | TRBV6-2/TRBV6-3 | TRBD1 | CASSPDRGQPQHF | TGTGCCAGCAGTCCAGACAGGGGTCAGCCCCAGCATTTT
many | TRBJ2-2 | TRBV10-3 | NA | CAISGGHDSNTGELFF | TGTGCCATCAGTGGAGGCCACGACAGTAACACCGGGGAGCTGTTTTTT